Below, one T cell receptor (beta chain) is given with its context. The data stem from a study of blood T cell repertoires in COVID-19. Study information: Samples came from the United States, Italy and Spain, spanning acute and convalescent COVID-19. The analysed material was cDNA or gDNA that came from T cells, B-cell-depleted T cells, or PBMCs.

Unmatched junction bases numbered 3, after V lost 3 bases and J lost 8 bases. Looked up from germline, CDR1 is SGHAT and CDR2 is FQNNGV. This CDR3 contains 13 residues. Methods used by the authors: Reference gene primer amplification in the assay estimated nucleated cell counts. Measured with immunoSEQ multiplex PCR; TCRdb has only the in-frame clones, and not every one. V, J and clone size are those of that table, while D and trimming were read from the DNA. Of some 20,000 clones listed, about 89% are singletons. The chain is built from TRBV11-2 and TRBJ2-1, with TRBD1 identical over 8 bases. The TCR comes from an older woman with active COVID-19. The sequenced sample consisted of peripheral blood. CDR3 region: CASSLPGGDEQFF. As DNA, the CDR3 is TGTGCCAGCAGCTTGCCAGGGGGCGATGAGCAGTTCTTC.